This T cell receptor beta chain was sequenced for a study of post-analysis software for immune sequencing data. General observations from the study: Versus controls, multiple sclerosis patients showed significantly lower diversity (normalized Chao1). Clustering by F measure revealed strong co-clustering among samples prepared together in one batch. Included in a set of roughly five TRBV segments more frequent in patients than controls were TRBV5-6, TRBV5-1 and TRBV20-1.

The CDR3 is 12 amino acids. CDR1 and CDR2 (germline): SGHAT, FQNNGV. With 1 base removed from V and 9 bases from J, the gap between germline ends came to 8 bases. In this sample, this clonotype turned up a few times. Its antigen is unidentified. Unique molecular identifiers were present in the TCR beta cDNA libraries. Some 500,000 cDNA molecules were obtained per 1 to 10 million input T cells. Via MiXCR, TCRdb re-called the PCR reads, giving one row per CDR3 protein. This sample has some 690,000 distinct CDR3 sequences, with about 27% found just once. The specimen was blood. This receptor was obtained from a girl aged 5 to 17 with multiple sclerosis. V gene TRBV11-2 combines with J gene TRBJ2-3, with unresolved D. As DNA, the CDR3 is TGTGCCAGCAGCTTAGTGGGCTGGACGCAGTATTTT. It yields the protein CASSLVGWTQYF.